The clone carrying this TCR beta chain was seen at least ten times. Its antigen is not identified. A TCRbeta library incorporating unique molecular identifiers was prepared. From the PCR reads, TCRdb called clonotypes with MiXCR, one entry per CDR3 protein. Among under 250,000 distinct CDR3 sequences listed, approximately 6.9% were seen once. CDR1 is SGDLS, CDR2 YYNGEE, per germline. The V end lost 1 base, the J end lost 7 bases, and 15 bases lay between the germline ends. The CDR3 has 14 amino acids. This sample stems from a study of T-cell reconstitution after alpha-beta-depleted transplantation in children. General study points: After one year, T-cell counts and TCRbeta diversity mostly came from new T cells.

This specimen was PBMCs, taken before TCRalphabeta/CD19-depleted stem cell transplant. The clonotype was recovered from a boy aged 2 to 9 with acute lymphoblastic leukemia, due to receive a stem cell transplant. The chain uses TRBV9 and TRBJ2-7, with D tentatively TRBD2 (6 bases). The CDR3 DNA is TGTGCCAGCAGCGTATACCCGGCAGCGGGTGAGCAGTACTTC. The encoded protein is CASSVYPAAGEQYF.